The next 9 T cell receptor beta chains were all read from a single sample in a study of identical twins. TCRdb reprocessed the 5' RACE reads with MiXCR, giving one entry per CDR3 protein. The data show a few hundred thousand distinct CDR3 sequences, roughly 12% seen once. Another study also made use of these data, one on yellow fever vaccine responses in identical twins.

The sample comprised memory (CD45RO+) T cells sorted from blood. Every receptor here comes from a woman between 18 and 29 years old in good health.

This clonotype was seen a few times. V usage is TRBV10-3 and J usage is TRBJ2-7; TRBD2 matches 14 bases. V gave up 0 bases and J gave up 2 bases; unmatched junction bases: 21. This CDR3 region has 23 residues. Per germline, CDR1 ENHRY and CDR2 SYGVKD. This chain's CDR3 is CAISESLILRGTSGSRGTYEQYF. CDR3 bases: TGTGCCATCAGTGAGTCTCTAATCCTGAGGGGGACTAGCGGGAGCCGCGGAACCTACGAGCAGTACTTC.

This clonotype was observed many times. The chain links TRBV2 to TRBJ1-6; 9 bases align to TRBD1. This CDR3 region has 14 residues. Germline trimming cut 6 bases from V and 8 bases from J; bases unmatched to any gene: 5. Germline CDR1 is SNHLY and CDR2 is FYNNEI. CDR3 nucleotide sequence: TGTGCCAGCAGCGTCCGGGACAGGGATTCACCCCTCCACTTT. Amino acids: CASSVRDRDSPLHF.

This chain joins TRBV6-5 and TRBJ2-2; D is undetermined. The CDR3 sequence is 13 residues long. Germline values: CDR1 MNHEY, CDR2 SVGAGI. The germline V and J ends were trimmed by 2 bases and 8 bases, with 9 bases remaining between them. This CDR3 reads CASSYRPRGELFF. The CDR3, as DNA: TGTGCCAGCAGTTACAGGCCTAGGGGGGAGCTGTTTTTT.

This clonotype was picked up a small number of times. V gene TRBV5-5 combines with J gene TRBJ1-2; TRBD1 matches at 8 bases. Germline CDR1 and CDR2: SGHKS and YYEKEE (reference sequence). The CDR3 is 15 amino acids. V shed 4 bases and J 0 bases; nucleotides not matched to a gene: 5. As DNA, the CDR3 is TGTGCCAGCAGCATAACAGGGGGGACTAACTATGGCTACACCTTC. Translated: CASSITGGTNYGYTF. Drawing the rest from reference TRBV5-5 and TRBJ1-2, the complete variable domain is DAGVTQSPTHLIKTRGQQVTLRCSPISGHKSVSWYQQVLGQGPQFIFQYYEKEERGRGNFPDRFSARQFPNYSSELNVNALLLGDSALYLCASSITGGTNYGYTFGSGTRLTVV.

In this sample, this clonotype turned up a few times. The chain employs TRBV15 and TRBJ2-5; D is ambiguous. CDR3 size: 15 residues. Per the germline V gene, CDR1 is LNHNV and CDR2 is YYDKDF (reference sequence). The V and J ends lost 4 bases and 0 bases respectively, with 12 bases between them. DNA of the CDR3: TGTGCCACCAGCACTAAGAGTGGTTACCAAGAGACCCAGTACTTC. This codes for CATSTKSGYQETQYF.

This clonotype was seen a few times. V gene TRBV7-2 combines with J gene TRBJ2-2; the match to TRBD1 covers 7 bases. Germline loops: CDR1 SGHTA, CDR2 FQGNSA. The CDR3 extends over 16 amino acids. Trimming cost V 4 bases and J 3 bases; bases outside gene matches: 8. CDR3: CASSSSGTAHTGELFF. The CDR3 DNA sequence: TGTGCCAGCAGCTCATCCGGGACAGCTCACACCGGGGAGCTGTTTTTT. Looking up the rest from reference TRBV7-2 and TRBJ2-2 gives the full variable domain: GAGVSQSPSNKVTEKGKDVELRCDPISGHTALYWYRQSLGQGLEFLIYFQGNSAPDKSGLPSDRFSAERTGGSVSTLTIQRTQQEDSAVYLCASSSSGTAHTGELFFGEGSRLTVL.

The rearrangement links TRBV29-1 to TRBJ2-3; 7 bases are a match to TRBD1. Germline V gene data show CDR1 as SQVTM and CDR2 as ANQGSEA. V dropped 2 bases and J dropped 9; count of bases not matched to a gene: 5. The CDR3 covers 12 residues. The CDR3 region has the DNA TGCAGCGTTGAACGGGACAGAGGGACGCAGTATTTT. It yields the protein CSVERDRGTQYF.

The V and J genes are TRBV20-1 and TRBJ2-5; 10 bases fit TRBD1. V was pared by 2 bases and J by 4 bases, with 16 bases of the junction left unmatched. The CDR3 spans 18 residues. The germline CDR1 and CDR2 sequences are DFQATT and SNEGSKA (reference sequence). The CDR3 reads CSARRRDRGWFGRETQYF. CDR3 nucleotide sequence: TGCAGTGCTAGAAGACGGGACAGGGGATGGTTCGGACGAGAGACCCAGTACTTC.

The chain combines TRBV6-2 or TRBV6-3 with TRBJ2-6; tentative D call: TRBD2 (6 bases). The CDR3 runs to 20 residues. Germline V gene sequence: CDR1 MNHEY, CDR2 SVGEGT. V was clipped by 6 bases and J by 0 bases, with 24 bases between them. This CDR3 is CASRNWDGGSGSSGANVLTF. CDR3 nucleotide sequence: TGTGCCAGCAGAAACTGGGACGGGGGAAGTGGCTCCTCTGGGGCCAACGTCCTGACTTTC.